This entry describes one T cell receptor (beta chain). Its antigen is unknown. One base away there is no much larger clone; base qualities are not given. The sample comes from a study of blood T cell repertoires in COVID-19 (dated by TCRdb to 2020 to 2022). In the study overall: The collaborator samples originated in the United States, Italy and Spain and spanned the acute and convalescent phases of COVID-19. The material from the prospective study consisted of cDNA or gDNA derived from T cells, B-cell-depleted T cells, or PBMCs. Deeply sampled blood TCRbeta repertoires from subjects exposed to, actively infected with, or recovered from COVID-19 were included in the dataset. The repertoires were made available in a free public database intended to serve as a resource for research on the immune response to SARS-CoV-2. Samples were obtained from the ongoing ImmuneRACE study (first 160 participants) and from approximately 1,200 subjects provided by 6 global collaborators. Sample metadata almost always included a de-identified subject ID, COVID-19 status, age in years and sex. HLA class I and class II types, where available, came from metadata supplied by the sample provider rather than from assay-based typing.

Here is what the overall study found, with its caveats: Clinical and demographic metadata were provided uncurated, with the amount varying by source and participant.

From a lookup of the germline V gene, CDR1 and CDR2 are KGHDR and SFDVKD. Including cysteine and phenylalanine, the CDR3 has 14 amino acids. Only the CDR3 region is kept as DNA, spanning 42 bases read in frame from base 1. Unmatched junction bases come to 7, with V trimmed by 12 bases and J by 0 bases. In the prospective study, participants were roughly 18 to 90 years old, resided in about two dozen geographic areas of the United States, and were enrolled through a virtual design. To assign participants to cohorts, the prospective study relied on clinical history that participants themselves reported in a screening survey and a study questionnaire. Recovered participants in ImmuneRACE Cohort 3 were defined as having two consecutive negative NP/OP PCR tests, clearance from a healthcare professional, or resolution of symptoms. In the prospective study, mobile phlebotomists collected whole blood, serum and a nasopharyngeal or oropharyngeal swab from each participant. Prospective study participants could optionally give additional blood draws and questionnaires over an approximately two-month period. Before DNA extraction, prospective study blood samples were shipped either frozen or at room temperature.

TCRbeta CDR3 regions were amplified from genomic DNA using the immunoSEQ Assay, a bias-controlled multiplex PCR. Per the original workflow: The number of nucleated cells in each sample was estimated by amplification of reference gene primers within the assay. Sequence reads were collapsed and filtered to measure the absolute abundance of every unique TCRbeta CDR3 rearrangement. For each sample, productive Simpson clonality was calculated by taking the square root of Simpson's diversity index across productive rearrangements. Not all clones reach the TCRdb copy of this immuneACCESS table, which keeps in-frame sequences only. Checked studies attribute under half of the gap to unresolved V genes and leave the rest unexplained. V and J calls and clone size are given by that table; D and trimming were obtained from the DNA. Here the sample has around 190,000 clones; about nine tenths occur a single time. The leading ten clones occupy approximately 9% of the sample.

The clonotype was recovered from a woman aged 18-35 years who had recovered from COVID-19. The chain employs TRBV24-1 and TRBJ2-1; 7 bases in the junction line up with TRBD2. Sequencing used PBMCs or T cells enriched from blood (not recorded which). The DNA is TGTGCCGCTGGGGGGGGTGGCTCCTACAATGAGCAGTTCTTC. Protein translation: CAAGGGGSYNEQFF.